The TCR beta chain described here comes from a study of T cell repertoires in cytomegalovirus infection. Study-wide context: CMV infection plus the matching HLA type was flagged by public TCR beta signatures. The study, taken as a whole, reports: Cumulative frequency of public TCR beta families picked out carriers of CMV plus the relevant HLA.

TCRdb independently ran MiXCR on the reads; one entry per CDR3 protein. The sample yields 350,000 to 450,000 distinct CDR3 sequences, 15% to 20% seen once. There are 15 residues in the CDR3. Germline-derived CDR1 and CDR2 are DFQATT and SNEGSKA (reference sequence). Trimming removed 6 bases from V and 8 bases from J; junction bases left unmatched: 15. Details on this clonotype: Its antigen is unknown.

The gene calls are TRBV20-1 and TRBJ2-1, with 8 positions matching TRBD1. The receptor's source is a human donor in good health (CMV status not recorded). Some clones in this sample may be carry-over from other donors' samples. Sequencing was done on a sample of PBMCs. The CDR3: CSAVPGQVDFHEQFF. CDR3 coding DNA: TGCAGTGCCGTACCGGGACAGGTCGATTTTCATGAGCAGTTCTTC.